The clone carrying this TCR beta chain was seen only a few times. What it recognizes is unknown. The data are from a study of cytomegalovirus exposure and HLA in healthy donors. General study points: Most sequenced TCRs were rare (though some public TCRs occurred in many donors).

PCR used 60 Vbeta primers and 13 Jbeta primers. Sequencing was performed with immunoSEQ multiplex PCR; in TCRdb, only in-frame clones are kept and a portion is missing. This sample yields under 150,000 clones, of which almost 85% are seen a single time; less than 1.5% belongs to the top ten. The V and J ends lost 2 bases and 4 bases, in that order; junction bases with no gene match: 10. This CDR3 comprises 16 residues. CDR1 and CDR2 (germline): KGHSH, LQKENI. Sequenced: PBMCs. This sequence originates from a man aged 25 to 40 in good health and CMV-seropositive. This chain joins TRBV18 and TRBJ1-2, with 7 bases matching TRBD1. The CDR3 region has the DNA TGTGCCAGCTCACCAAACCTCGTTGGACAGGTCTATGGCTACACCTTC. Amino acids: CASSPNLVGQVYGYTF.